This record covers a single T cell receptor (beta chain). Its specificity is not known. The sample originates from a study of shared clonotypes between healthy human individuals. The V and J ends lost 7 bases and 2 bases respectively, with 5 bases between them. Germline CDR1 reads MGHDK; CDR2 reads SYGVNS. This CDR3 region has 11 residues. General study points: Collection of samples was limited to blood; tissue repertoires likely differ.

Sequenced by immunoSEQ multiplex PCR; TCRdb stores in-frame clones only, minus some. The repertoire holds around 1.5 million clones, with approximately 98% as singletons. The sample taken for sequencing was naive CD4+ T cells sorted from blood. Subset of the sample: CD45RA+ positively selected. This chain uses TRBV25-1 with TRBJ2-5; a weak D match, TRBD1 (5 bases). This clonotype was obtained from a man aged 25 to 40 in good health. The CDR3 region is CASKGQETQYF. CDR3 sequence (DNA): TGTGCCAGCAAGGGGCAAGAGACCCAGTACTTC.